This TCR beta chain was observed in a study of T cell repertoires in aging, cancer and after chemotherapy. As for the study in general: Donors were grouped into six age bands spanning 30 or younger through 70 or older. Points from the study as a whole: Untreated cancer patients had significantly lower blood TCR diversity than age-matched healthy donors. Across the chemotherapy interval, each cancer cohort showed higher median generation probability, suggesting thymic rebound. The repertoire data cannot show anything about immunological memory following chemotherapy.

TRB rearrangements spanning V, D and J were amplified using mixed TRB-A/B primers. One entry per CDR3 protein, called by TCRdb with MiXCR from the multiplex PCR reads. The sample shows more than 550 distinct CDR3 sequences, roughly a fifth of them seen only once. The CDR3 is 15 amino acids. In germline, CDR1 is MNHEY, CDR2 SVGAGI. Trimming removed 0 bases from V and 4 bases from J, with 12 bases in between. Amplification of TCR beta used genomic DNA extracted from peripheral blood. By frequency in the sample, this clonotype is large. Its antigen is still unknown. The sequence derives from a human donor with a blood cancer. The specimen sequenced was blood. This rearrangement joins TRBV6-5 to TRBJ1-1; unclear D gene. CDR3: CASSYSLGVGTEAFF. The CDR3 coding sequence is TGTGCCAGCAGTTACTCGTTAGGTGTGGGCACTGAAGCTTTCTTT.